This TCR beta chain was found in a study of early T cells in non-severe SARS-CoV-2 infection. Trimming took 11 bases from V and 5 from J, leaving 16 bases between them. The CDR3 is 12 amino acids. Unique molecular identifier tags were affixed to discrete cDNA molecules. TCRdb independently ran MiXCR on the 5' RACE reads; one entry per CDR3 protein. This table has tens of thousands of distinct CDR3 sequences, 3.5% to 4% appearing once. The J gene is TRBJ2-7, the V gene TRBV23-1, with D possibly TRBD1 on 5 matching bases. TRBV23-1 is an ORF; its function is uncertain. This receptor was obtained from an adult who was a healthcare worker with PCR-confirmed SARS-CoV-2 infection or an uninfected control (not recorded which). The sample comprised whole blood. Here the CDR3 reads CAGKGRVHEQYV. In DNA, the CDR3 is TGCGCCGGGAAAGGCAGGGTCCACGAGCAGTACGTC.